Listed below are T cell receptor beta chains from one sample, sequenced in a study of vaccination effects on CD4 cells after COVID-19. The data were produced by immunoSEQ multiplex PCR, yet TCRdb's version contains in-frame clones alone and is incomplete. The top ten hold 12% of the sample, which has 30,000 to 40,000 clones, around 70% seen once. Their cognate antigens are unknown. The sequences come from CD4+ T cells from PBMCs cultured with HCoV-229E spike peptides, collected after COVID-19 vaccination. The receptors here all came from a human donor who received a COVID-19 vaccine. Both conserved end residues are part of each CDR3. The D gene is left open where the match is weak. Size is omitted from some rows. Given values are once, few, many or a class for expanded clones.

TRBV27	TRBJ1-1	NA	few	TGTGCCAGCAGTTTTCTCTTTCCGGGGACTGAAGCTTTCTTT	CASSFLFPGTEAFF
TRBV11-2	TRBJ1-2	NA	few	TGTGCCAGCACTATATCGGCAGGGGCTGGCTACACCTTC	CASTISAGAGYTF
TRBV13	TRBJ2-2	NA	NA	TGTGCCAGCACCTCAATCCCGGGACAGAACACCGGGGAGCTGTTTTTT	CASTSIPGQNTGELFF
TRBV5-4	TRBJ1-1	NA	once	TGTGCCAGCAGCCCGCAGGGTAACACTGAAGCTTTCTTT	CASSPQGNTEAFF
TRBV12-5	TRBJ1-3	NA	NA	TGTGCTAGTGAACCGACAGCCTCTGGAAACACCATATATTTT	CASEPTASGNTIYF
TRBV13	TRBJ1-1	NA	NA	TGTGCCAGCCGGGACGGACAGAACACTGAAGCTTTCTTT	CASRDGQNTEAFF
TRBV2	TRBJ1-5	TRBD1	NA	TGTGCCAGCAGAGGGAGAAGGGGGCTGGGAGATCAGCCCCAGCATTTT	CASRGRRGLGDQPQHF
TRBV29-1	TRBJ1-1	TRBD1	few	TGCAGCGGCACAGGGGACGGTGGGACTGAAGCTTTCTTT	CSGTGDGGTEAFF
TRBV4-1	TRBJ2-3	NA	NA	TGCGCCAGCAGCGTCGGTACAGGAGGCACAGATACGCAGTATTTT	CASSVGTGGTDTQYF
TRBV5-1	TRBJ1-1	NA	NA	TGCGCCAGCAGCTTGGGACCGAACACTGAAGCTTTCTTT	CASSLGPNTEAFF
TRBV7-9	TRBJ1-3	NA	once	TGTGCCAGCAGCTTAAGTTGGGGCAGGGTAATCTCTGGAAACACCATATATTTT	CASSLSWGRVISGNTIYF
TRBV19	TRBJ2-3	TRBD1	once	TGTGCCAGTATCGGGGGACAGGGCTTGGATACGCAGTATTTT	CASIGGQGLDTQYF
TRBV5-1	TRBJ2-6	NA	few	TGCGCCAGCAGTTTAGACAGGTCTGGGGCCAACGTCCTGACTTTC	CASSLDRSGANVLTF
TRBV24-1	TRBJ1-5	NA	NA	TGTGCCACCAGTATGGGCAGCAATCAGCCCCAGCATTTT	CATSMGSNQPQHF
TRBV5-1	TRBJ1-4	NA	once	TGCGCCAGCAGCTTAAACAGCCCTAATGAAAAACTGTTTTTT	CASSLNSPNEKLFF
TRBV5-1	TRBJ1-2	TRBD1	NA	TGCGCCAGCAGCTCGTCCGGGACAGGGTATGGCTACACCTTC	CASSSSGTGYGYTF
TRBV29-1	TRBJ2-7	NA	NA	TGCAGCGTTGTTTATGCGGGTTCCTACGAGCAGTACTTC	CSVVYAGSYEQYF
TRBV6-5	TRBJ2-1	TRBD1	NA	TGTGCCAGCAGGCAAAGGGTACAGGGGGGAGATGAGCAGTTCTTC	CASRQRVQGGDEQFF
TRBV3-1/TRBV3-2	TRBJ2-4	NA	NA	TGTGCCAGCAGCCAAGATGGACCGGGGCTAGCCAAAAACATTCAGTACTTC	CASSQDGPGLAKNIQYF
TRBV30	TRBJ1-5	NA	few	TGTGCCTGGAGGCAGGGGTATCAGCCCCAGCATTTT	CAWRQGYQPQHF
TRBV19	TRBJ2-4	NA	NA	TGTGCCAGTAGTATAGGGGACACGTTAGCCAAAAACATTCAGTACTTC	CASSIGDTLAKNIQYF
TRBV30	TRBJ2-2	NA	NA	TGTGCCTGGAGTGGGCAGAACACCGGGGAGCTGTTTTTT	CAWSGQNTGELFF
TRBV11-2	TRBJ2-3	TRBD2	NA	TGTGCCAGCATGGGGTTGGCAGCGGGAGGAAGATTAGGCACAGATACGCAGTATTTT	CASMGLAAGGRLGTDTQYF
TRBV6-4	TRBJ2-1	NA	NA	TGTGCCAGCAGTGACACTTCGGGGGTAGGCTACAATGAGCAGTTCTTC	CASSDTSGVGYNEQFF
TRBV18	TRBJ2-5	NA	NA	TGTGCCAGCTCACTCACTCAGGAACAAGAGACCCAGTACTTC	CASSLTQEQETQYF
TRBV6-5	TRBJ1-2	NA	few	TGTGCCAGCAGTTTCGGACAACTCTATGGCTACACCTTC	CASSFGQLYGYTF
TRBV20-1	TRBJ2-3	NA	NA	TGCAGTGCTAGTCCCCCTACAAGTTCTAGCACAGATACGCAGTATTTT	CSASPPTSSSTDTQYF
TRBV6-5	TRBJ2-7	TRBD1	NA	TGTGCCAGCAAACAGGACAGGGCTCCCGGCGAGCAGTACTTC	CASKQDRAPGEQYF
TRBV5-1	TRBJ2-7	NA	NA	TGCGCCAGCAGCTTGGCTCGGGACTTTTACGAGCAGTACTTC	CASSLARDFYEQYF
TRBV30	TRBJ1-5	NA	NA	TGTGCCTGGGATGCGGGGGGCAATCAGCCCCAGCATTTT	CAWDAGGNQPQHF
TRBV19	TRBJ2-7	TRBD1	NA	TGTGCCAGTAGAGACAGGGCCGTGTCCTACGAGCAGTACTTC	CASRDRAVSYEQYF
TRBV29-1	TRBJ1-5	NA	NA	TGCAGCGTCGGGGGGGATCAGCCCCAGCATTTT	CSVGGDQPQHF
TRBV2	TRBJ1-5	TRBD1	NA	TGTGCCAGCAGCACCGGACAGGGTAATCAGCCCCAGCATTTT	CASSTGQGNQPQHF
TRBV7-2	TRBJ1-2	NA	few	TGTGCCAGCAGCTTAGCGGCAGGGGTATCTTTAGGCTACACCTTC	CASSLAAGVSLGYTF
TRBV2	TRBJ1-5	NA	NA	TGTGCCAGCAGTGAAGAAGGGGGCAATCAGCCCCAGCATTTT	CASSEEGGNQPQHF
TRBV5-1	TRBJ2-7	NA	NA	TGCGCCAGCAGCTTGAGGAGTCAGGCAGGGTACGAGCAGTACTTC	CASSLRSQAGYEQYF
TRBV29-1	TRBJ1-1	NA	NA	TGCAGCGCCCGCGAGGAGGAGGGCACTGAAGCTTTCTTT	CSAREEEGTEAFF
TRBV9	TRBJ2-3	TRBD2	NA	TGTGCCAGCAGCGAGGGACTAGCGAGCACAGATACGCAGTATTTT	CASSEGLASTDTQYF
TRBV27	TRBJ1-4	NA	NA	TGTGCCAGCAGTCCGGGCGGTACGGGTGAAAAACTGTTTTTT	CASSPGGTGEKLFF
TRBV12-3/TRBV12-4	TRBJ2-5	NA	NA	TGTGCCAGCACTGGCTGGTTGGAGACCCAGTACTTC	CASTGWLETQYF
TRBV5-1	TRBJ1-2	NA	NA	TGCGCCAGCAGCTTGCCCAGACAAACACAAGACCGACTTGGCTATGGCTACACCTTC	CASSLPRQTQDRLGYGYTF
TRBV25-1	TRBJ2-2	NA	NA	TGTGCCAGCGGCGGCCCCTTGGGCACCGGGGAGCTGTTTTTT	CASGGPLGTGELFF
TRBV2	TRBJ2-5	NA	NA	TGTGCCAGCATAACGGTAGACCCCCTACTGCCTCAAGAGACCCAGTACTTC	CASITVDPLLPQETQYF
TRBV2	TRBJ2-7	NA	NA	TGTGCCAGCAGCAAGGTCTCGACAGGCTGGGACGAGCAGTACTTC	CASSKVSTGWDEQYF
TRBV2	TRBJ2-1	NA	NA	TGTGCCAGCAGTTATTTAGGGGGGGTCGATGAGCAGTTCTTC	CASSYLGGVDEQFF
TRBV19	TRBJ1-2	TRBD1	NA	TGTGCCAGTAGGAGAACCCAGGGACAGCGCTATGGCTACACCTTC	CASRRTQGQRYGYTF
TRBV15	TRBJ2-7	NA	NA	TGTGCCACCAGCAGAGAGCGGGGGCCCTACGAGCAGTACTTC	CATSRERGPYEQYF
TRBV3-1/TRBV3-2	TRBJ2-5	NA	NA	TGTGCCAGCAGCCAAGACCCGGGAGAGTTTGAGACCCAGTACTTC	CASSQDPGEFETQYF
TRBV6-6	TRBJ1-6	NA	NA	TGTGCCAGCAGTTTCGACCGGGACCCTCGAAGGGCCCTCCACTTT	CASSFDRDPRRALHF